This T cell receptor beta chain was identified in a study of T cell repertoires in cytomegalovirus infection. The CDR3 sequence is 13 residues long. V lost 8 bases, J lost 6 bases, and 7 bases stayed unmatched. Germline values: CDR1 SGHAT, CDR2 FQNNGV. This clonotype was seen many times. TCRdb re-derived calls from the reads in MiXCR, one entry per CDR3 protein. The table lists 400,000 or so distinct CDR3 sequences, 30% to 40% of them singletons, with approximately 15% in the top ten. This sequence joins TRBV11-2 and TRBJ2-1; TRBD2 agrees at 7 bases. Specimen: PBMCs. The TCR was taken from a human donor in good health (CMV status not recorded). Some clones in this sample may be carry-over from other donors' samples. The CDR3 here is CASGLAAGNEQFF. CDR3 nucleotides: TGTGCCAGCGGTCTAGCGGCCGGCAATGAGCAGTTCTTC.